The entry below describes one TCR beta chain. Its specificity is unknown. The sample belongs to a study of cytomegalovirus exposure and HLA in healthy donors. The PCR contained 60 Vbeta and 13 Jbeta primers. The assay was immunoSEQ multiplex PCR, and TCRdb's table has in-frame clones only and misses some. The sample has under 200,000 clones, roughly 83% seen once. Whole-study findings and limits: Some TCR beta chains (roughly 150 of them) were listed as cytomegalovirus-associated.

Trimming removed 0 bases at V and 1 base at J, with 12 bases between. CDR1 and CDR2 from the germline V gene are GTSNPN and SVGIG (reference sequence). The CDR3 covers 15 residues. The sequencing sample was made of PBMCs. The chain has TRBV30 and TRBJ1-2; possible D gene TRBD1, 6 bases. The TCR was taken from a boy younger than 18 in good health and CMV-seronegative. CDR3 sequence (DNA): TGTGCCTGGAGTGTTTCAGGGGCGCGTAACTATGGCTACACCTTC. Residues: CAWSVSGARNYGYTF.